This T cell receptor beta chain was profiled in a study of cytomegalovirus exposure and HLA in healthy donors. Regarding the study as a whole: Most TCRs appeared rarely, but some public TCRs recurred in many donors.

The primer mix had 60 Vbeta and 13 Jbeta primers. Only in-frame clones appear in the TCRdb table, and some are missing; sequencing was by immunoSEQ multiplex PCR. The sample consists of under 200,000 clones, 60% to 80% of them appearing once. The sample holds many counts of this clone. Its antigen is as yet unknown. The CDR3 spans 13 residues. The V and J ends lost 6 bases and 7 bases respectively, with 12 bases between them. Germline CDR1 is MNHNS and CDR2 is SASEGT. The chain carries TRBV6-1 and TRBJ2-2, with D maybe TRBD1 (5 bases). The receptor was isolated from a male donor in good health and CMV-seronegative. The sequenced sample was PBMCs. The CDR3 DNA reads as TGTGCCAGCAGCGTGACAGAGGTCGGGGAGCTGTTTTTT. As protein: CASSVTEVGELFF.